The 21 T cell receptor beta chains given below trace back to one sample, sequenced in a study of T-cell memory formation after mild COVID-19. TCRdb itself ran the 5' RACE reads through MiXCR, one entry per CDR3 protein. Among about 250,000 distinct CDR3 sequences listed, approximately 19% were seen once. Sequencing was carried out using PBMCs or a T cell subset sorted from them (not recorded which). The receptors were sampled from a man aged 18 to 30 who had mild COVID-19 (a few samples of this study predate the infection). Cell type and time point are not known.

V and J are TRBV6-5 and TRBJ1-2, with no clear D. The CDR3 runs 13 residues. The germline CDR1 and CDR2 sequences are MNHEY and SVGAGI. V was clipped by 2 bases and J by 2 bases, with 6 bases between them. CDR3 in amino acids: CASSYAANYGYTF. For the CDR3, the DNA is TGTGCCAGCAGTTACGCAGCCAACTATGGCTACACCTTC.

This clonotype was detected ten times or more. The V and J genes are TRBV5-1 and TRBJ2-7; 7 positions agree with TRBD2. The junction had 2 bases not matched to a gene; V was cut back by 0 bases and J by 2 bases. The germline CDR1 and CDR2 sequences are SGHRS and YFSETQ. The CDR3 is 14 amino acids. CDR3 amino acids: CASSLETSPYEQYF. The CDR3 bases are TGCGCCAGCAGCTTGGAGACTAGCCCCTACGAGCAGTACTTC.

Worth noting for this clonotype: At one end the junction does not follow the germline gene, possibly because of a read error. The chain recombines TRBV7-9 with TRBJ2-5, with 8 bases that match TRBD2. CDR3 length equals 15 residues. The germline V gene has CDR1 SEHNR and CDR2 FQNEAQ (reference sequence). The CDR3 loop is CASSSIRGGAETQYF. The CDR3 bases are TGTGCTAGCAGCTCCATACGGGGGGGCGCGGAGACCCAGTACTTC.

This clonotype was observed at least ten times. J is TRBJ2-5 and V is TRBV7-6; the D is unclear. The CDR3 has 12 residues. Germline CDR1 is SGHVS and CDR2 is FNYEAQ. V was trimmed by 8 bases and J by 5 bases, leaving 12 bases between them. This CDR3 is CASGPVGETQYF. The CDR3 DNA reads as TGTGCCAGCGGGCCGGTGGGGGAGACCCAGTACTTC. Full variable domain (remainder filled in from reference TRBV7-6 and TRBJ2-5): GAGVSQSPRYKVTKRGQDVALRCDPISGHVSLYWYRQALGQGPEFLTYFNYEAQQDKSGLPNDRFSAERPEGSISTLTIQRTEQRDSAMYRCASGPVGETQYFGPGTRLLVL.

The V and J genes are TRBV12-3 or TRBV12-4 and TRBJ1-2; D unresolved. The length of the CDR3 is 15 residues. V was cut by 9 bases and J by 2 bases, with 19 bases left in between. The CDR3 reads CASSRFFRENYGYTF. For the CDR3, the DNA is TGTGCCAGTAGCCGTTTTTTTCGGGAGAACTATGGCTACACCTTC.

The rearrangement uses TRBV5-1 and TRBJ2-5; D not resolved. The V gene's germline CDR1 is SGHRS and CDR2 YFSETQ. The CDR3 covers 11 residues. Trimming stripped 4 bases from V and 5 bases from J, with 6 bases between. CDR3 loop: CASSILETQYF. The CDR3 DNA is TGCGCCAGCAGCATCTTGGAGACCCAGTACTTC.

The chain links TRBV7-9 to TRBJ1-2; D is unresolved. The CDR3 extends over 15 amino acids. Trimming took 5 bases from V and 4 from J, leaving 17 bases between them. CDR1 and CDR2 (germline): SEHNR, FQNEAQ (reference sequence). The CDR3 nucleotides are TGTGCCAGCAGCCCCCCTGGCAGCCGGGGCTATGGCTACACCTTC. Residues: CASSPPGSRGYGYTF.

The CDR3 region is CASSVITSGGEKLFF. CDR3 bases: TGTGCCAGCAGCGTGATCACTTCGGGCGGCGAAAAACTGTTTTTT. The chain uses TRBV7-9 and TRBJ1-4, with D uncertain. CDR3 size: 15 residues. Germline loops: CDR1 SEHNR, CDR2 FQNEAQ (reference sequence). Trimming cost V 5 bases and J 8 bases, with 18 bases left between them.

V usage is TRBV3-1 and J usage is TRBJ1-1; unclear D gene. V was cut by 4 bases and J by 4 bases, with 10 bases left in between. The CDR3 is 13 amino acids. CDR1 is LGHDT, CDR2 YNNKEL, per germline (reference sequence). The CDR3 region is CASSPLMGTEAFF. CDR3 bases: TGTGCCAGCAGCCCCCTCATGGGCACTGAAGCTTTCTTT.

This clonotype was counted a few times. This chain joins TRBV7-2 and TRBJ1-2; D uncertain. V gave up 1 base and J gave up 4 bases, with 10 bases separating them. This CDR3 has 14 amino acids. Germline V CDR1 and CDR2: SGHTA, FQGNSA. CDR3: CASSLEYSFYGYTF. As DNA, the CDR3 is TGTGCCAGCAGCTTAGAGTACAGCTTCTATGGCTACACCTTC.

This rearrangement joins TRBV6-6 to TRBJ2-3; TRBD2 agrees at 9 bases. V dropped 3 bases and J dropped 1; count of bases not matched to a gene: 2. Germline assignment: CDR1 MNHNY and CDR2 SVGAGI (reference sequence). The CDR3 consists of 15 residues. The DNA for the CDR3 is TGTGCCAGCAGTTATAAGCGGGGGGGCACAGATACGCAGTATTTT. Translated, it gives CASSYKRGGTDTQYF.

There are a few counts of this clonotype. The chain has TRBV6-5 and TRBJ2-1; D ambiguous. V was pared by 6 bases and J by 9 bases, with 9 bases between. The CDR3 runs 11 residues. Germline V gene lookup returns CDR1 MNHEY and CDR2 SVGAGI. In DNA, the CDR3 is TGTGCCAGCAGCTTGCTGTCTGAGCAGTTCTTC. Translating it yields CASSLLSEQFF.

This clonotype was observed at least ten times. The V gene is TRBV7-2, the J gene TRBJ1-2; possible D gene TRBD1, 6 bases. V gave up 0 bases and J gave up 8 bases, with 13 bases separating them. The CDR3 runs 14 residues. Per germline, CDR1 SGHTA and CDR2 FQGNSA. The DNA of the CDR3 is TGTGCCAGCAGCTTAGCGATGGGGGCGCGAGGCTACACCTTC. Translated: CASSLAMGARGYTF. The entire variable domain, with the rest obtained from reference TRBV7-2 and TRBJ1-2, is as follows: GAGVSQSPSNKVTEKGKDVELRCDPISGHTALYWYRQSLGQGLEFLIYFQGNSAPDKSGLPSDRFSAERTGGSVSTLTIQRTQQEDSAVYLCASSLAMGARGYTFGSGTRLTVV.

CDR3 sequence: CASTSPGSADTQYF. CDR3 nucleotide sequence: TGTGCCAGCACCAGCCCCGGGAGCGCAGATACGCAGTATTTT. The V gene is TRBV2, the J gene TRBJ2-3; TRBD2 might be the D (6 bases). Deletions cut 7 bases from V and 4 bases from J, with 15 bases between. Germline V lookup: CDR1 SNHLY, CDR2 FYNNEI. The CDR3 runs to 14 residues.

The CDR3, as DNA: TGTGCCACGGGAGACAGAATACTAACACCCGGGGAGCTGTTTTTT. It codes for CATGDRILTPGELFF. The rearrangement uses TRBV12-3 or TRBV12-4 and TRBJ2-2, with a possible D match to TRBD2 (6 bases). V lost 10 bases to trimming and J lost 6 bases, with 21 bases between them. The CDR3 runs 15 residues.

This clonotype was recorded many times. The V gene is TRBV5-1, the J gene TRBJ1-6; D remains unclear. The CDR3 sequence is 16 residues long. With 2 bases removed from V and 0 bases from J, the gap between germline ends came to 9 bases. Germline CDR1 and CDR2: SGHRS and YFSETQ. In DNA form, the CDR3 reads TGCGCCAGCAGCTTCGGGTTCACCTCCTATAATTCACCCCTCCACTTT. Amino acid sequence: CASSFGFTSYNSPLHF.

This CDR3 reads CASSLEGLAGDTQYF. In DNA form, the CDR3 reads TGTGCCAGCAGCTTAGAGGGACTAGCGGGGGATACGCAGTATTTT. The chain employs TRBV7-2 and TRBJ2-3; 13 bases match TRBD2. The V gene end was trimmed by 1 base and the J gene end by 6 bases; junction bases not matched to a gene: 1. This CDR3 is built from 15 residues. The V gene's germline CDR1 is SGHTA and CDR2 FQGNSA.

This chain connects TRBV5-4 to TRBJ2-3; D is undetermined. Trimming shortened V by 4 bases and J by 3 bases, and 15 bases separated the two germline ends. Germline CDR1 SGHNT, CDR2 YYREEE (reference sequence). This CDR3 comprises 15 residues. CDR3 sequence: CASSPKGLGTDTQYF. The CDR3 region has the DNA TGTGCCAGCAGCCCGAAAGGTCTCGGGACAGATACGCAGTATTTT.

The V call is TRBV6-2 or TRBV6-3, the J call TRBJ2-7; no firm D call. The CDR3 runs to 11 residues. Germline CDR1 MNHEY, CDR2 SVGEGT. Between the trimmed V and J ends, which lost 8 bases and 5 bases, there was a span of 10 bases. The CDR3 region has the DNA TGTGCCAGCTCTCGAAACCACGAGCAGTACTTC. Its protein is CASSRNHEQYF.

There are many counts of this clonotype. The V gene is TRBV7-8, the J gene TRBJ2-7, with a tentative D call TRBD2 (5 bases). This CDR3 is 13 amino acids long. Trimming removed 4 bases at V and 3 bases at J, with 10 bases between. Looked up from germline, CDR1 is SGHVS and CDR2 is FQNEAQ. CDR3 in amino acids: CASSSNDYYEQYF. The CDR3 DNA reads TGTGCCAGCAGCTCAAATGACTACTACGAGCAGTACTTC.

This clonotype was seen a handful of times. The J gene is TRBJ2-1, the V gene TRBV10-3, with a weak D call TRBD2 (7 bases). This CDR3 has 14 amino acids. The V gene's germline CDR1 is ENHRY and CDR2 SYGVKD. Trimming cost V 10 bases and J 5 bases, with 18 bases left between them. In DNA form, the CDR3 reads TGTGCCACCTCGGGGGGCAAAGGGGACAATGAGCAGTTCTTC. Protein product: CATSGGKGDNEQFF.